This TCR beta chain is drawn from a study of T cells in Graves' hyperthyroidism and ophthalmopathy. TCR beta CDR3 regions were amplified from RNA transcripts. HTBI primers were used for first-round RT-PCR of the TCR CDR3. TCRdb ran MiXCR on the multiplex PCR reads and lists one entry per CDR3 protein. The sample holds 140,000 or so distinct CDR3 sequences, approximately 24% seen once. This clonotype was counted at least ten times. Germline CDR1 and CDR2: SNHLY and FYNNEI. V was pared by 4 bases and J by 5 bases, with 14 bases between. The CDR3 spans 14 residues. This clonotype was sampled from a woman aged 45-59 years with Graves' hyperthyroidism that later progressed to Graves' ophthalmopathy. The sequenced sample consisted of blood. This sequence joins TRBV2 and TRBJ1-1, with D uncertain. The chain's CDR3 is CASSVRSLGTEAFF. The CDR3 DNA is TGTGCCAGCAGTGTCAGGAGTCTGGGGACTGAAGCTTTCTTT.